Listed below are T cell receptor beta chains from one sample, sequenced in a study of T cells in Graves' hyperthyroidism and ophthalmopathy. TCRdb ran MiXCR on the multiplex PCR reads and lists one entry per CDR3 protein. The table shows hundreds of thousands of distinct CDR3 sequences, with approximately 15% occurring only once. The sample taken for sequencing was blood. All receptors come from a woman between 18 and 30 years old with Graves' hyperthyroidism. CDR3s leave out the opening cysteine and the closing phenylalanine or tryptophan.

13	TRBV6-2/TRBV6-3	TRBJ2-3	ASSLQGALGDTQY
13	TRBV24-1	TRBJ2-7	ATSDPRTSGYEQY
14	TRBV5-4	TRBJ1-1	ASSSPTGPPNTEAF
13	TRBV24-1	TRBJ2-7	ATSPSTGAPYEQY
13	TRBV7-8	TRBJ1-5	ASSLGDRVRQPQH
11	TRBV30	TRBJ2-7	AWTRGAGTEQY
16	TRBV11-3	TRBJ2-1	ASSERPGLYSSYNEQF
12	TRBV20-1	TRBJ2-3	SAKSSSGPDTQY
13	TRBV18	TRBJ2-2	ASSRDAKTFGELF
11	TRBV5-1	TRBJ1-4	ASSLVEPEKLF